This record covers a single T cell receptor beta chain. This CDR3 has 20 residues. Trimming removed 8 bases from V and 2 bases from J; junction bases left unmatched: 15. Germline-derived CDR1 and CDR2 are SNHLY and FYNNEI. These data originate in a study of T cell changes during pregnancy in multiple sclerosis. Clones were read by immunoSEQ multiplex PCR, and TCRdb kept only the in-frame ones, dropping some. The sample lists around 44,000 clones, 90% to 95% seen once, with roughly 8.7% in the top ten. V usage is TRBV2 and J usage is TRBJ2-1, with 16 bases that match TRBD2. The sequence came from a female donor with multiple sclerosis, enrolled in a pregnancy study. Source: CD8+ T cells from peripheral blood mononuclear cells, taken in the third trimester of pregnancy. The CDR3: CASLTTIGTSGRDAYNEQFF. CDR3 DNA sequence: TGTGCCAGCCTAACCACGATCGGGACTAGCGGGAGGGATGCCTACAATGAGCAGTTCTTC.